The sequence of this TCR beta chain was determined in a study of blood T cell repertoires in COVID-19. For the study at large: In each case, the material was cDNA or gDNA derived from T cells, B-cell-depleted T cells, or PBMCs.

Method: immunoSEQ multiplex PCR; TCRdb's copy keeps in-frame clones and lacks some. The sample gives 250,000 to 350,000 clones, roughly 88% of which show up once; 2.5% to 3% is in the top ten. Trimming removed 1 base at V and 3 bases at J, with 11 bases between. The CDR3 consists of 14 residues. CDR1 is SGHRS, CDR2 YFSETQ, per germline. V is TRBV5-1 and J is TRBJ2-7; D unclear. This receptor was taken from a woman aged 25 to 45 with active or convalescent COVID-19. The sample was peripheral blood. The CDR3: CASSLTELNYEQYF. In DNA form, the CDR3 reads TGCGCCAGCAGCTTGACAGAGTTGAACTACGAGCAGTACTTC.